Reported below is one TCR beta chain. In the authors' workflow: Amplified reference gene primers provided the basis for estimating nucleated cell counts. Produced via immunoSEQ multiplex PCR; TCRdb's table is partial and in-frame only. D and trimming come from the DNA, and the V and J calls and clone size come from that table. The sample carries over 85,000 clones, 70% to 90% recorded once. V lost 6 bases, J lost 4 bases, and 4 bases stayed unmatched. This CDR3 region has 15 residues. Germline V CDR1 and CDR2: SGDLS, YYNGEE. This sample stems from a study of blood T cell repertoires in COVID-19. The chain links TRBV9 to TRBJ2-3, with 14 nucleotides matching TRBD2. The clonotype was recovered from a man between 45 and 60 years old with active or convalescent COVID-19. The sequenced material came from peripheral blood. The CDR3 loop is CASTGTSGGPDTQYF. In nucleotides, the CDR3 is TGTGCCAGCACCGGGACTAGCGGGGGTCCAGATACGCAGTATTTT.